A single sample gave rise to the 4 T cell receptor beta chains below, sequenced in a study of OX40 agonist ivuxolimab in advanced cancers. Profiling relied on immunoSEQ multiplex PCR, and the TCRdb table lists in-frame clones only, not all of them. The data hold around 74,000 clones, with roughly 80% observed a single time. This specimen was CD4+ or CD8+ T cells sorted from blood, taken in a trial of the OX40 agonist ivuxolimab. All receptors come from an adult with an advanced solid tumor such as melanoma, head and neck, liver or kidney cancer.

The J gene is TRBJ1-4, the V gene TRBV18; 7 nucleotides match TRBD1. The germline V gene has CDR1 KGHSH and CDR2 LQKENI. The junction had 1 base not matched to a gene; V was cut back by 0 bases and J by 3 bases. This CDR3 region has 15 residues. The CDR3 protein is CASSPPGQANEKLFF. In DNA, the CDR3 is TGTGCCAGCTCACCACCTGGACAGGCTAATGAAAAACTGTTTTTT.

This clone was found once. V and J are TRBV7-3 and TRBJ2-7; 12 bases fit TRBD2. J was trimmed by 7 bases and V by 4 bases; bases with no gene match: 11. The germline V gene has CDR1 SGHTA and CDR2 FQGTGA. The CDR3 sequence is 16 residues long. CDR3 sequence: CASSSLAGGLPGEQYF. The CDR3 DNA is TGTGCCAGCAGCTCTCTAGCGGGAGGGCTCCCGGGGGAGCAGTACTTC.

As for this clone: Its ends do not fully match the called genes, so a read error is possible. The chain employs TRBV7-3 and TRBJ2-1; weak D call: TRBD1 (5 bases). This CDR3 has 16 amino acids. The V gene's germline CDR1 is SGHTA and CDR2 FQGTGA. CDR3 in DNA: TGTGCCAGCACCTTAGAAGTGACAGCCGGATACAATGAGCAGTTCTTC. This encodes CASTLEVTAGYNEQFF. Drawing the rest from reference TRBV7-3 and TRBJ2-1, the complete variable domain is GAGVSQTPSNKVTEKGKYVELRCDPISGHTALYWYRQSLGQGPEFLIYFQGTGAADDSGLPNDRFFAVRPEGSVSTLKIQRTERGDSAVYLCASTLEVTAGYNEQFFGPGTRLTVL.

The CDR3 region is CASSFRIGVLNEKLFF. As DNA, the CDR3 is TGTGCCAGCAGCTTTAGGATCGGGGTCTTAAATGAAAAACTGTTTTTT. V is TRBV11-2 and J is TRBJ1-4; D unresolved. CDR1 is SGHAT and CDR2 is FQNNGV in the germline V gene. Trimming shortened V by 3 bases and J by 5 bases, and 16 bases separated the two germline ends. The length of the CDR3 is 16 residues.